These 26 T cell receptor beta chains were all obtained from the same sample, sequenced in a study of cytomegalovirus exposure and HLA in healthy donors. A multiplex PCR was run with 60 Vbeta primers and 13 Jbeta primers. Repertoires were generated with immunoSEQ multiplex PCR, while TCRdb's copy carries only in-frame clones and drops some. The data contain fewer than 130,000 clones, less than 85% of them seen just once; the ten biggest clones take up roughly 13%. Material for sequencing was PBMCs. All receptors derive from a young man in good health and CMV-seropositive.

A few counts support this clone. The J gene is TRBJ2-7, the V gene TRBV19, with 8 bases aligning to TRBD2. Germline V CDR1 and CDR2: LNHDA, SQIVND (reference sequence). This CDR3 is 15 amino acids long. V gave up 4 bases and J gave up 5 bases; unmatched junction bases: 10. The DNA of the CDR3 is TGTGCCAGTAGTACCGTAGCGGGGACGGCAAACGAGCAGTACTTC. Translated, it gives CASSTVAGTANEQYF. Drawing the rest from reference TRBV19 and TRBJ2-7, the complete variable domain is DGGITQSPKYLFRKEGQNVTLSCEQNLNHDAMYWYRQDPGQGLRLIYYSQIVNDFQKGDIAEGYSVSREKKESFPLTVTSAQKNPTAFYLCASSTVAGTANEQYFGPGTRLTVT.

The chain couples TRBV2 to TRBJ2-5, with D possibly being TRBD2 (5 bases). The V gene lost 7 bases and the J gene lost 4 bases, with 16 bases spanning the gap. This CDR3 has 14 residues. CDR1 and CDR2 from the germline V gene are SNHLY and FYNNEI. CDR3 sequence: CASIPGFFLETQYF. CDR3 sequence (DNA): TGTGCCAGCATCCCGGGGTTCTTTTTAGAGACCCAGTACTTC.

The chain carries TRBV5-1 and TRBJ1-1; D perhaps matches TRBD1 (6 bases). The CDR3 loop spans 15 amino acids. With 0 bases removed from V and 1 base from J, the gap between germline ends came to 10 bases. Germline V gene lookup returns CDR1 SGHRS and CDR2 YFSETQ. The CDR3 bases are TGCGCCAGCAGCTTGGTGTTCAGGGGGAACACTGAAGCTTTCTTT. This gives the protein CASSLVFRGNTEAFF.

The V call is TRBV4-1, the J call TRBJ2-1; 13 nucleotides line up with TRBD2. The CDR3 loop spans 17 amino acids. Germline V CDR1 and CDR2: MGHRA, YSYEKL. Trimming at V came to 0 bases and at J to 5 bases, leaving 4 bases not matched to a gene. CDR3 DNA: TGCGCCAGCAGCCAAGAAAATGGACTAGCGGGGGACAATGAGCAGTTCTTC. Translated: CASSQENGLAGDNEQFF.

This clone was picked up a small number of times. This chain uses TRBV28 with TRBJ1-1, with 7 bases matching TRBD1. With V trimmed by 2 bases and J by 5 bases, 5 bases remained unmatched. CDR3 length: 14 amino acids. CDR1 MDHEN and CDR2 SYDVKM come from the germline V gene. Here the CDR3 reads CASSLVQGKTEAFF. DNA for the CDR3: TGTGCCAGCAGTTTAGTACAGGGGAAGACTGAAGCTTTCTTT. Based on the CDR3 plus reference TRBV28 and TRBJ1-1, the full variable domain is DVKVTQSSRYLVKRTGEKVFLECVQDMDHENMFWYRQDPGLGLRLIYFSYDVKMKEKGDIPEGYSVSREKKERFSLILESASTNQTSMYLCASSLVQGKTEAFFGQGTRLTVV.

V gene TRBV9 combines with J gene TRBJ2-2, with TRBD1 matching over 7 bases. From germline, CDR1 is SGDLS and CDR2 YYNGEE. This CDR3 has 15 amino acids. Germline trimming cut 2 bases from V and 1 base from J; bases unmatched to any gene: 2. The CDR3 spells CASSVRDRNTGELFF. The DNA for the CDR3 is TGTGCCAGCAGCGTCCGGGACAGGAACACCGGGGAGCTGTTTTTT.

This chain links TRBV6-6 with TRBJ2-1; tentative D call: TRBD1 (6 bases). This CDR3 contains 13 residues. Germline loops: CDR1 MNHNY, CDR2 SVGAGI (reference sequence). V was cut by 7 bases and J by 4 bases, with 11 bases left in between. The CDR3 DNA reads as TGTGCCAGCACCGACAGGAGTTACAATGAGCAGTTCTTC. Residues: CASTDRSYNEQFF.

The sample holds one count of this clone. The chain has TRBV7-9 and TRBJ1-1; TRBD1 might be the D (6 bases). V lost 1 base to trimming and J lost 10 bases, with 16 bases between them. The CDR3 is 14 residues long. Germline CDR1 reads SEHNR; CDR2 reads FQNEAQ (reference sequence). The CDR3 reads CASSLGPQGKGAFF. As DNA, the CDR3 is TGTGCCAGCAGCTTAGGGCCGCAGGGGAAGGGAGCTTTCTTT.

This clone was picked up a small number of times. This chain joins TRBV6-1 and TRBJ1-2; D may be TRBD1 (5 bases). CDR1 is MNHNS and CDR2 is SASEGT in the germline V gene. The CDR3 is 13 amino acids. V was clipped by 6 bases and J by 4 bases, with 12 bases between them. This CDR3 reads CASSETVSYGYTF. The DNA for the CDR3 is TGTGCCAGCAGCGAGACAGTTTCCTATGGCTACACCTTC.

V gene TRBV5-1 combines with J gene TRBJ2-3; D is perhaps TRBD1 (5 bases). Germline loops: CDR1 SGHRS, CDR2 YFSETQ. The CDR3 has 13 amino acids. Trimming left V 4 bases short and J 4 bases short, with 10 bases between. The CDR3 DNA follows: TGCGCCAGCAGCGCCCGACAGCCAGATACGCAGTATTTT. Translated, it gives CASSARQPDTQYF.

Only one count was recorded for this clone. The rearrangement uses TRBV10-2 and TRBJ2-5; D gene ambiguous. Germline V lookup: CDR1 WSHSY, CDR2 SAAADI. The CDR3 length is 13 residues. The V and J ends lost 4 bases and 4 bases respectively, with 10 bases between them. CDR3 nucleotides: TGCGCCAGCAGTGTCCGGGTAGGAGAGACCCAGTACTTC. This gives the protein CASSVRVGETQYF.

This chain uses TRBV10-1 with TRBJ2-2; TRBD2 matches 14 bases. Germline CDR1 and CDR2: WNHNN and SYGVQD (reference sequence). CDR3 length: 18 residues. The V gene end was trimmed by 4 bases and the J gene end by 5 bases; junction bases not matched to a gene: 9. The CDR3 region has the DNA TGCGCCAGCAGTGCCGGGACTAGCGGGGGACCCCGGACCGGGGAGCTGTTTTTT. Amino acids: CASSAGTSGGPRTGELFF.

V usage is TRBV28 and J usage is TRBJ1-2; D possibly corresponds to TRBD1 (5 bases). V shed 8 bases and J shed 2 bases, with 12 bases lying between them. The CDR3 runs 13 residues. CDR1 and CDR2 from the germline V gene are MDHEN and SYDVKM. The CDR3 spells CASYPPGNYGYTF. For the CDR3, the DNA is TGTGCCAGCTATCCACCAGGGAACTATGGCTACACCTTC.

CDR3 bases: TGTGCCAGCAGCCCTGGACAAGCCGGGGGAGACACTGAAGCTTTCTTT. This sequence encodes CASSPGQAGGDTEAFF. This sequence joins TRBV11-2 and TRBJ1-1, with D maybe TRBD1 (5 bases). Trimming stripped 5 bases from V and 3 bases from J, with 19 bases between. Germline CDR1 SGHAT, CDR2 FQNNGV. The CDR3 contains 16 residues.

The chain has TRBV2 and TRBJ2-7; 11 nucleotides agree with TRBD1. This CDR3 is 15 amino acids long. With V trimmed by 5 bases and J by 6 bases, 9 bases remained unmatched. In germline, CDR1 is SNHLY, CDR2 FYNNEI. Here the CDR3 reads CASSPLGQGAGEQYF. The CDR3 DNA reads TGTGCCAGCAGTCCCCTCGGACAGGGGGCAGGCGAGCAGTACTTC.

This clone was detected once. This sequence joins TRBV9 and TRBJ2-5; 10 bases agree with TRBD2. The tail of the sequence fits TRBJ2-7 better, so the J call may be wrong. The CDR3 contains 14 residues. From germline, CDR1 is SGDLS and CDR2 YYNGEE. CDR3 amino acids: CASSLAGETYEQYF. The CDR3 bases are TGTGCCAGCAGCCTAGCGGGGGAGACCTACGAGCAGTACTTC.

The chain recombines TRBV25-1 with TRBJ1-4; tentative D call: TRBD1 (6 bases). The V gene's germline CDR1 is MGHDK and CDR2 SYGVNS. V was trimmed by 3 bases and J by 8 bases, leaving 13 bases between them. There are 14 residues in the CDR3. The CDR3 sequence: CASSEGSTGEKLFF. Written as DNA, the CDR3 is TGTGCCAGCAGTGAGGGCAGTACAGGGGAAAAACTGTTTTTT.

This clone was recorded a few times. V usage is TRBV5-6 and J usage is TRBJ1-1, with D possibly being TRBD1 (5 bases). Germline CDR1 is SGHDT and CDR2 is YYEEEE. This CDR3 is built from 15 residues. V lost 0 bases, J lost 1 base, and 10 bases lay in between. The CDR3 coding sequence is TGTGCCAGCAGCTTGGGGGGCAGGACGAACACTGAAGCTTTCTTT. This translates into CASSLGGRTNTEAFF.

The gene calls are TRBV6-5 and TRBJ2-2, with a weak D call TRBD1 (6 bases). The germline V gene encodes CDR1 MNHEY and CDR2 SVGAGI. This CDR3 is built from 12 residues. V dropped 5 bases and J dropped 6 bases, with 7 bases sitting between them. CDR3 protein: CASSGGAGELFF. The DNA of the CDR3 is TGTGCCAGCAGTGGGGGCGCCGGGGAGCTGTTTTTT.

The J gene is TRBJ2-7, the V gene TRBV27, with D maybe TRBD1 (6 bases). The length of the CDR3 is 14 residues. V was pared by 4 bases and J by 3 bases, with 13 bases between. Germline V gene lookup returns CDR1 MNHEY and CDR2 SMNVEV (reference sequence). The CDR3 region has the DNA TGTGCCAGCAGTTACCGGGACACCTACTACGAGCAGTACTTC. Protein product: CASSYRDTYYEQYF.

The chain employs TRBV7-8 and TRBJ2-3, with 14 bases matching TRBD2. Trimming took 5 bases from V and 0 from J; bases not matched to a gene: 4. Germline CDR1 is SGHVS and CDR2 is FQNEAQ. The CDR3 length is 17 residues. CDR3 protein: CASSLRTSGGSTDTQYF. The CDR3, as DNA: TGTGCCAGCAGCCTCCGGACTAGCGGGGGGAGCACAGATACGCAGTATTTT.

The chain couples TRBV28 to TRBJ2-3, with 7 bases identical to TRBD2. Losses at the gene ends were 3 bases for V and 5 bases for J; bases not matched to a gene: 14. The CDR3 covers 17 residues. Germline assignment: CDR1 MDHEN and CDR2 SYDVKM. Written as DNA, the CDR3 is TGTGCCAGCAGTTTTGGGTTTGGGGGGGGTGGGATAGATACGCAGTATTTT. As protein: CASSFGFGGGGIDTQYF.

This clone was observed a single time. J is TRBJ2-7 and V is TRBV14; 9 nucleotides agree with TRBD1. The CDR3 is 15 amino acids. The V gene end was trimmed by 5 bases and the J gene end by 0 bases; junction bases not matched to a gene: 5. Germline values: CDR1 SGHDN, CDR2 FVKESK. Here the CDR3 DNA reads TGTGCCAGCAGCTCGGGACAGGGTTCCTCCTACGAGCAGTACTTC. Translated, it gives CASSSGQGSSYEQYF.

The chain carries TRBV27 and TRBJ2-1, with D unclear. With 2 bases removed from V and 4 bases from J, the gap between germline ends came to 9 bases. The CDR3 extends over 14 amino acids. Germline CDR1 reads MNHEY; CDR2 reads SMNVEV (reference sequence). CDR3 loop: CASSLASRYNEQFF. Here the CDR3 DNA reads TGTGCCAGCAGTTTAGCATCCAGGTACAATGAGCAGTTCTTC.

The chain uses TRBV10-3 and TRBJ2-3; 8 bases agree with TRBD2. The germline gives CDR1 ENHRY, CDR2 SYGVKD. This CDR3 is built from 13 residues. The trim removed 8 bases at V and 3 bases at J, leaving 4 bases unmatched. The CDR3 reads CAILLAATDTQYF. As DNA, the CDR3 is TGTGCCATCCTACTAGCGGCTACAGATACGCAGTATTTT.

This clone was recorded once. V gene TRBV5-5 combines with J gene TRBJ1-1; the D is unclear. The CDR3 loop spans 13 amino acids. Between the trimmed V and J ends, which lost 5 bases and 3 bases, there was a span of 11 bases. Looked up from germline, CDR1 is SGHKS and CDR2 is YYEKEE (reference sequence). The CDR3 is CASSLLVDTEAFF. CDR3 nucleotides: TGTGCCAGCAGTTTGCTAGTCGACACTGAAGCTTTCTTT. Filled out from reference TRBV5-5 and TRBJ1-1, the complete variable domain reads DAGVTQSPTHLIKTRGQQVTLRCSPISGHKSVSWYQQVLGQGPQFIFQYYEKEERGRGNFPDRFSARQFPNYSSELNVNALLLGDSALYLCASSLLVDTEAFFGQGTRLTVV.